This T cell receptor beta chain was captured in a study of T cell clusters in autoimmune cytopenias. Across the study: Per sample, median TRB depth was roughly 50,000 reads, yielding a median roughly 2,000 distinct clonotypes. Study-level findings and limits: TRB repertoire shifts in secondary cytopenia and chronic lymphocytic leukemia mostly reflected lymphoma, not autoimmunity. The cluster-lack signature was not seen for secondary cytopenia versus chronic lymphocytic leukemia. Functional roles of the in silico T cell clusters still await experimental validation.

Concerning this clonotype itself: Its target is unknown.

TRB was amplified from roughly 250 ng of peripheral blood genomic DNA per sample. From germline, CDR1 is MNHNY and CDR2 SVGAGI (reference sequence). The CDR3 sequence is 16 residues long. Multiplex touch-down PCR amplified TRB using TRB-A and TRB-B pools in one tube. TCRdb re-called the multiplex PCR reads and shows each CDR3 protein once, DNA omitted. Its clone listing holds 8,000 to 9,500 distinct CDR3 sequences. Sample: peripheral blood. The chain is built from TRBV6-6 and TRBJ2-2; the TCRdb call, TRBD2, lacks DNA for checking. The sequence was obtained from a human donor with an autoimmune cytopenia or autoimmune hepatitis (not recorded which). CDR3 region: CASKGGLAVNTGELFF.